The sequence of this T cell receptor beta chain was determined in a study of Graves' ophthalmopathy and Graves' hyperthyroidism. Trimming pared 2 bases from V and 3 bases from J, leaving 10 bases between. CDR1 is SGHAT and CDR2 is FQDESV in the germline V gene (reference sequence). The CDR3 is made up of 14 amino acids. This clonotype was found many times. RNA served as the template for amplifying TCR beta CDR3 regions. First-round RT-PCR with HTBI primers preceded a second-round multiplex PCR. TCRdb fed the multiplex PCR reads into MiXCR, producing one record per CDR3 protein. The sample shows about 400,000 distinct CDR3 sequences, about 16% of them seen only once.

The chain joins TRBV11-1 to TRBJ1-1; D unclear. Source material: peripheral blood. The clonotype originates from a woman between 18 and 29 years old with Graves' ophthalmopathy. The DNA for the CDR3 is TGTGCCAGCAGCTTACATGGGCGGGACACTGAAGCTTTCTTT. Protein product: CASSLHGRDTEAFF. The variable domain in full, with the rest retrieved from reference TRBV11-1 and TRBJ1-1, is EAEVAQSPRYKITEKSQAVAFWCDPISGHATLYWYRQILGQGPELLVQFQDESVVDDSQLPKDRFSAERLKGVDSTLKIQPAELGDSAMYLCASSLHGRDTEAFFGQGTRLTVV.